This TCR beta chain was identified in a study of metastatic and nonmetastatic thyroid tumors. For the study at large: From malignant and benign thyroid patients, repertoires in blood and in tumor or nodule tissue were compared.

Source study methods: To classify distant metastasis in papillary thyroid cancer, a model was built from CDR3 differences across clinicopathological groups. TCRdb re-called the PCR reads through MiXCR. The V and J calls shown here were made by TCRdb, not taken from the authors' results. The data contain about 7,300 clones, roughly 29% of them singletons. No patient had received any treatment before thyroid surgery. The sample comprised tumor tissue. This TCR was recovered from a female donor with papillary thyroid cancer or a benign thyroid nodule (not recorded which). Some clones in this sample may be carry-over from other donors' samples.

The CDR3 sequence is CASSANKRAGSSSYEQYF. The CDR3 nucleotides read TGTGCCAGCAGCGCCAACAAGAGAGCGGGGTCGAGCTCCTACGAGCAGTACTTC. The chain uses TRBV2 and TRBJ2-7; TRBD2 matches 7 bases. Losses at the gene ends were 6 bases for V and 0 bases for J; bases not matched to a gene: 17. Germline CDR1 reads SNHLY; CDR2 reads FYNNEI. This CDR3 contains 18 residues.